The 11 T cell receptor beta chains presented below share a single source sample, sequenced in a study of early T cells in non-severe SARS-CoV-2 infection. TCRdb ran MiXCR on the 5' RACE reads and lists one entry per CDR3 protein. The sample has around 78,000 distinct CDR3 sequences, over 11% seen once. The specimen was whole blood. All receptors come from an adult who was a healthcare worker with PCR-confirmed SARS-CoV-2 infection or an uninfected control (not recorded which).

This clonotype was seen repeatedly, ten times or more. The chain uses TRBV7-8 and TRBJ2-2; D is unresolved. Per the germline V gene, CDR1 is SGHVS and CDR2 is FQNEAQ. The CDR3 is 10 residues long. Trimming shortened V by 6 bases and J by 7 bases, and 3 bases separated the two germline ends. DNA of the CDR3: TGTGCCAGCAGAATCGGGGAGCTGTTTTTT. Translating it yields CASRIGELFF. The full variable domain, in which reference TRBV7-8 and TRBJ2-2 provide the parts outside the CDR3, is GAGVSQSPRYKVAKRGQDVALRCDPISGHVSLFWYQQALGQGPEFLTYFQNEAQLDKSGLPSDRFFAERPEGSVSTLKIQRTQQEDSAVYLCASRIGELFFGEGSRLTVL.

This clonotype was counted between two and nine times. V and J are TRBV6-1 and TRBJ2-1; possible D gene TRBD1, 6 bases. From germline, CDR1 is MNHNS and CDR2 SASEGT. V lost 4 bases to trimming and J lost 2 bases, with 6 bases between them. CDR3 length: 13 amino acids. As DNA, the CDR3 is TGTGCCAGCAGTGCAGGGGCCTACAATGAGCAGTTCTTC. Its protein product is CASSAGAYNEQFF.

This chain connects TRBV20-1 to TRBJ2-1, with unresolved D. This CDR3 is built from 14 residues. Germline V lookup: CDR1 DFQATT, CDR2 SNEGSKA (reference sequence). Trimming removed 4 bases from V and 0 bases from J, with 10 bases in between. CDR3 protein: CSAKLTGSYNEQFF. The CDR3 DNA follows: TGCAGTGCTAAATTGACCGGCTCCTACAATGAGCAGTTCTTC.

The chain joins TRBV7-6 to TRBJ2-7; 9 nucleotides line up with TRBD1. The CDR3 contains 15 residues. V trimming: 2 bases; J trimming: 2 bases; junction bases outside the gene matches: 4. Germline V CDR1 and CDR2: SGHVS, FNYEAQ. The CDR3 region is CASSLQGQGPYEQYF. CDR3 bases: TGTGCCAGCAGCTTACAGGGACAGGGACCCTACGAGCAGTACTTC. Complete variable domain (other parts from reference TRBV7-6 and TRBJ2-7): GAGVSQSPRYKVTKRGQDVALRCDPISGHVSLYWYRQALGQGPEFLTYFNYEAQQDKSGLPNDRFSAERPEGSISTLTIQRTEQRDSAMYRCASSLQGQGPYEQYFGPGTRLTVT.

This clonotype was seen ten or more times. This chain uses TRBV4-2 with TRBJ2-5; the D gene is possibly TRBD2 (6 bases). This CDR3 is 16 amino acids long. Germline CDR1 reads LGHNA; CDR2 reads YNFKEQ. V lost 0 bases to trimming and J lost 7 bases, with 18 bases between them. The CDR3 loop is CASSQEIGGEDGTQYF. For the CDR3, the DNA is TGTGCCAGCAGCCAAGAAATTGGCGGGGAAGACGGGACCCAGTACTTC.

This clonotype was seen a single time. The chain uses TRBV12-3 or TRBV12-4 and TRBJ1-1; the D gene is possibly TRBD1 (6 bases). This CDR3 has 14 amino acids. The germline V and J ends were trimmed by 6 bases and 0 bases, with 11 bases remaining between them. CDR3 nucleotide sequence: TGTGCCAGCAGCCCGGACAGCCTGAACACTGAAGCTTTCTTT. Encoded protein: CASSPDSLNTEAFF.

This clonotype was detected many times. The chain uses TRBV14 and TRBJ1-5; 8 bases map to TRBD1. V shed 2 bases and J 0 bases; nucleotides not matched to a gene: 24. The germline CDR1 and CDR2 sequences are SGHDN and FVKESK. This CDR3 has 23 amino acids. The chain's CDR3 is CASSQRGQGPFSGRSNSNQPQHF. CDR3 DNA: TGTGCCAGCAGCCAACGCGGACAGGGCCCGTTTTCTGGGCGGTCGAATAGCAATCAGCCCCAGCATTTT.

This clonotype appeared many times. The J gene is TRBJ2-3, the V gene TRBV25-1, with TRBD1 matching over 8 bases. The CDR3 is 16 amino acids. In germline, CDR1 is MGHDK, CDR2 SYGVNS. J lost 3 bases, V lost 5 bases, and 10 bases had no gene match. The CDR3 DNA reads as TGTGCCAGCAGTAGAAAGGACAGGGTGATAACAGATACGCAGTATTTT. It translates to CASSRKDRVITDTQYF.

There are a few counts of this clonotype. The genes are TRBV6-1 and TRBJ2-7; 9 bases fit TRBD1. Germline lookup yields CDR1 MNHNS and CDR2 SASEGT. V lost 7 bases to trimming and J lost 0 bases; unmatched junction nucleotides: 10. This CDR3 is 16 amino acids long. CDR3 nucleotide sequence: TGTGCCAGCACCCCGGGACAGGGTGTAAGCTCCTACGAGCAGTACTTC. Translating it yields CASTPGQGVSSYEQYF.

This clonotype came up a few times. The V gene is TRBV7-6, the J gene TRBJ2-1; tentative D call: TRBD2 (6 bases). The CDR3 covers 15 residues. Trimming shortened V by 2 bases and J by 3 bases, and 11 bases separated the two germline ends. The germline V gene has CDR1 SGHVS and CDR2 FNYEAQ. CDR3 coding DNA: TGTGCCAGCAGCTTATGGAGGGAGAACTACAATGAGCAGTTCTTC. Translating gives CASSLWRENYNEQFF.

This clonotype has only a few counts. The chain carries TRBV5-4 and TRBJ2-7, with 9 bases identical to TRBD1. With V trimmed by 3 bases and J by 7 bases, 8 bases remained unmatched. CDR3 length: 14 residues. The germline CDR1 and CDR2 sequences are SGHNT and YYREEE (reference sequence). The chain's CDR3 is CASSSGTGTREQYF. CDR3 bases: TGTGCCAGCAGCTCCGGGACAGGGACGAGGGAGCAGTACTTC.